This is a list of T cell receptor beta chains from one sample in a study of OX40 agonist ivuxolimab in advanced cancers. TCRdb's table, derived via immunoSEQ multiplex PCR, lists solely in-frame clones and lacks some. The sample has 90,000 to 95,000 clones, approximately 87% seen once. The source was CD4+ or CD8+ T cells sorted from blood, collected in a trial of the OX40 agonist ivuxolimab. Every receptor here comes from an adult with an advanced solid tumor such as melanoma, head and neck, liver or kidney cancer. CDR3s include the opening cysteine and the closing phenylalanine or tryptophan. The order of the fields is J gene, D gene, V gene, CDR3 protein. The D gene is left open where the match is weak.

TRBJ1-3 | TRBD1 | TRBV6-5 | CASSYRGSGNTIYF
TRBJ2-3 | . | TRBV30 | CAWSVTGDTQYF
TRBJ1-2 | . | TRBV7-2 | CASSSGLTLGGYTF
TRBJ2-2 | . | TRBV5-1 | CASSLEQGGTGELFF
TRBJ1-1 | TRBD1 | TRBV6-1 | CASSPRGRGHTEAFF
TRBJ2-7 | . | TRBV28 | CASSRRWYEQYF
TRBJ1-1 | TRBD1 | TRBV2 | CASRPTGGMAEAFF
TRBJ1-1 | . | TRBV28 | CASRRAGTGRNTEAFF
TRBJ1-1 | TRBD1 | TRBV5-1 | CASSLSLPGQRNEAFF
TRBJ2-5 | TRBD1 | TRBV19 | CASSVNSQGSQETQYF
TRBJ2-1 | . | TRBV14 | CASSQAIDGNEQFF
TRBJ1-2 | TRBD1 | TRBV27 | CASSLREGQGVGGYTF